The present T cell receptor beta chain was sequenced within a study of cytomegalovirus exposure and HLA in healthy donors. With 60 Vbeta and 13 Jbeta primers, the PCR was carried out. Clones were read by immunoSEQ multiplex PCR, and TCRdb kept only the in-frame ones, dropping some. This table holds approximately 110,000 clones, approximately 78% found once. V was shortened by 2 bases and J by 7 bases, with 6 bases between the two germline ends. The CDR3 extends over 12 amino acids. The germline CDR1 and CDR2 sequences are MDHEN and SYDVKM. This clone was recorded once. The source material was PBMCs. The receptor's source is a man aged 30 to 39 in good health and CMV-seropositive. The rearrangement links TRBV28 to TRBJ2-1; weak D call: TRBD2 (5 bases). CDR3 in amino acids: CASSLGGNEQFF. The CDR3 nucleotides are TGTGCCAGCAGTTTAGGCGGGAATGAGCAGTTCTTC.